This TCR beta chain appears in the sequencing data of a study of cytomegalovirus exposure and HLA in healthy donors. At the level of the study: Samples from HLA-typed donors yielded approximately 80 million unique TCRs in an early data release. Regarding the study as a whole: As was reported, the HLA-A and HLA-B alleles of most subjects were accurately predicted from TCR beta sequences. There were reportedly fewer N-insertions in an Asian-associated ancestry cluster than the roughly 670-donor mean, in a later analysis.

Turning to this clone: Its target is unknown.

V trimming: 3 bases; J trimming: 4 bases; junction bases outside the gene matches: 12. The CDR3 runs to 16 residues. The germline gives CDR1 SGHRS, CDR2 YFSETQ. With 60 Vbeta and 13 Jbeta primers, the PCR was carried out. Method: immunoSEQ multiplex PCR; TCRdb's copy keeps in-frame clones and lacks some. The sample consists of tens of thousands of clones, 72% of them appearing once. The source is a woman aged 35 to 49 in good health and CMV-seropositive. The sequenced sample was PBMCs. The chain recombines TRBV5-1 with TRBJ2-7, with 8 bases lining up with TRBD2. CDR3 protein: CASSSRGSGSVYEQYF. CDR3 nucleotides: TGCGCCAGCAGCTCTCGGGGAAGCGGGAGCGTGTACGAGCAGTACTTC.